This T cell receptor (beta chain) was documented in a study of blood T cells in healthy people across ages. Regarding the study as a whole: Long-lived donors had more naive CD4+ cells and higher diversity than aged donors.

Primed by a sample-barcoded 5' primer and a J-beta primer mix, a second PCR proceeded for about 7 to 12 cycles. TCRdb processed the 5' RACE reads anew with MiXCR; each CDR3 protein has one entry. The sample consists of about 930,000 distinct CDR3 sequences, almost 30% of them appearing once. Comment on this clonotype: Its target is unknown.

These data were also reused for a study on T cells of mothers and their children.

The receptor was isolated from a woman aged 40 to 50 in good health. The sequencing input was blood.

The chain's CDR3 is CSVETRAYNEQFF. The CDR3 DNA follows: TGCAGCGTTGAGACTAGGGCGTACAATGAGCAGTTCTTC. The chain combines TRBV29-1 with TRBJ2-1; possible D gene TRBD2, 6 bases. V was trimmed by 3 bases and J by 4 bases, leaving 10 bases between them. Germline assignment: CDR1 SQVTM and CDR2 ANQGSEA. The CDR3 is made up of 13 amino acids.